This is a list of T cell receptor beta chains from one sample in a study of blood T cells in healthy people across ages. MiXCR was run by TCRdb on the 5' RACE reads, yielding one entry per CDR3 protein. The sample has about 1.1 million distinct CDR3 sequences; 35% to 45% are singletons. The sequencing sample was made of blood. The receptor set was obtained from a man younger than 35 in good health. Each CDR3 is given with its conserved first and last residue. D genes are given only for firm matches. Not every row has a clone size; where given, it reads once, few, many or a size class.

clone size	D gene	V gene	J gene	CDR3 length	CDR3 DNA	CDR3 protein
.	TRBD2	TRBV5-6	TRBJ2-1	14	TGTGCCAGCAGCTTGGGGCTAGCGGGGGCAATTCAGTTCTTC	CASSLGLAGAIQFF
.	.	TRBV15	TRBJ2-7	13	TGTGCCACCAGCAGGAACAGGGTTCACGAGAAGTACTTC	CATSRNRVHEKYF
once	.	TRBV20-1	TRBJ1-6	17	TGCAGTGCTAGTTCGGGACACATAATCTCCGGGGATTCACCCCTCCACTTT	CSASSGHIISGDSPLHF
.	.	TRBV20-1	TRBJ1-6	15	TGCAGTGCTAGAGAGAGTGGGGCGCGCGGGACACCCCTCCACTTT	CSARESGARGTPLHF
once	.	TRBV25-1	TRBJ1-1	11	TGTGCCAGCAGTGATCCGACTGAAGCTTTCTTT	CASSDPTEAFF
.	.	TRBV13	TRBJ2-2	15	TGTGCCAGCAGCTTAGAAGCCGAGGACACCGGGGAGCTGTTTTTT	CASSLEAEDTGELFF
.	.	TRBV4-1	TRBJ1-4	12	TGCGCCACCTTGGCACCCTCCGAAAAACTGTTTTTT	CATLAPSEKLFF
.	TRBD1	TRBV5-1	TRBJ1-2	13	TGCGCCAGCAGGTCGGGACAGTCCTATGGCTACACCTTC	CASRSGQSYGYTF
.	.	TRBV3-1	TRBJ1-2	14	TGTGCCAGCAGCCAACTGGGGGGCGTGACTGGCTACACCTTC	CASSQLGGVTGYTF
.	TRBD2	TRBV11-2	TRBJ2-3	16	TGTGCCAGCAGCTCCGTAGCGGGATCAGTAGTAGATACGCAGTATTTT	CASSSVAGSVVDTQYF
.	.	TRBV7-8	TRBJ2-5	13	TGTGCCAGCAGCTTACTAGTTCCTGAGACCCAGTACTTC	CASSLLVPETQYF
.	.	TRBV4-2	TRBJ2-5	14	TGTGCCAGCAGCCAAGATAAGTGGGGAAAGACCCAGTACTTC	CASSQDKWGKTQYF
.	TRBD1	TRBV19	TRBJ1-1	15	TGTGCCAGTACCCACCGACAGGGTAGGAACACTGAAGCTTTCTTT	CASTHRQGRNTEAFF
.	.	TRBV7-9	TRBJ2-1	16	TGTGCCAGCAGCTTACCCGGGGCCCGATATAGCAATGAGCAGTTCTTC	CASSLPGARYSNEQFF
.	.	TRBV11-1	TRBJ2-7	13	TGTGCCAGCAGCCCCGGACACAACAACGAGCAGTACTTC	CASSPGHNNEQYF
.	.	TRBV6-6	TRBJ1-5	13	TGTGCCAGCCGGGGGGCAAGCAATCAGCCCCAGCATTTT	CASRGASNQPQHF
.	TRBD1	TRBV20-1	TRBJ2-7	13	TGCAGTGCTAACGCACAGGGGGCATACGAGCAGTACTTC	CSANAQGAYEQYF
few	.	TRBV21-1	TRBJ2-3	17	TGTGCCAGCAGCAACGGATTTGACAGAGACAGCACAGATACGCAGTATTTT	CASSNGFDRDSTDTQYF
.	TRBD1	TRBV5-1	TRBJ1-1	15	TGCGCCAGCAGCTTGGAGACAGGGTTGGACACTGAAGCTTTCTTT	CASSLETGLDTEAFF
few	.	TRBV5-1	TRBJ1-1	14	TGCGCCAGCAGCTGGAGTACGGTGAACACTGAAGCTTTCTTT	CASSWSTVNTEAFF
.	TRBD1	TRBV5-5	TRBJ1-3	15	TGTGCCAGCAGCTTCGGACAGGGGGCTGGAAACACCATATATTTT	CASSFGQGAGNTIYF
.	TRBD1	TRBV4-1	TRBJ2-3	15	TGCGCCAGCAGCTACACGGACAGGGAAACAGATACGCAGTATTTT	CASSYTDRETDTQYF
.	TRBD2	TRBV20-1	TRBJ2-5	13	TGCAGTGCTCAGCTAGCGGGGGGTCATGAGCAGTACTTC	CSAQLAGGHEQYF
.	TRBD1	TRBV20-1	TRBJ2-7	15	TGCAGTGCTAGTTCACCAGGACAGGGCTCTTACGAGCAGTACTTC	CSASSPGQGSYEQYF
.	.	TRBV30	TRBJ1-2	12	TGTGCCTGGACAGATAGGTCTGCTGGCTACACCTTC	CAWTDRSAGYTF
once	.	TRBV7-2	TRBJ1-1	13	TGTGCCAGCAGCCCCATTATCGGCACTGAAGCTTTCTTT	CASSPIIGTEAFF
few	.	TRBV7-9	TRBJ1-4	17	TGTGCCAGCAGCCTACCGGACAGCAGATCAGACGGAGAAAAACTGTTTTTT	CASSLPDSRSDGEKLFF
few	TRBD1	TRBV27	TRBJ2-1	14	TGTGCCAGCAGTGAAAACAGGGGGCTCAATGAGCAGTTCTTC	CASSENRGLNEQFF
.	.	TRBV14	TRBJ1-4	18	TGTGCCAGCAGCCAAGATTGGTTAAGGGCAGGGCCTAGTGAAAAACTGTTTTTT	CASSQDWLRAGPSEKLFF
once	.	TRBV2	TRBJ1-1	12	TGTGCCAGCAGTGGGGCAGGGTGGCGAGCTTTCTTT	CASSGAGWRAFF
few	TRBD1	TRBV24-1	TRBJ1-1	13	TGTGCCACAGCCCAGGGGGAAGGGACTGAAGCTTTCTTT	CATAQGEGTEAFF
.	.	TRBV9	TRBJ2-2	14	TGTGCCAGCAGCGTTACCGGGTATAACGGGGAGCTGTTTTTT	CASSVTGYNGELFF
.	.	TRBV2	TRBJ1-4	15	TGTGCCAGCAGCCCCGACGGACCGCTGAGGGAAAAACTGTTTTTT	CASSPDGPLREKLFF
.	.	TRBV24-1	TRBJ2-2	16	TGTGCCACCAGTGACCTGAGCGACTCGTTTGCCGGGGAGCTGTTTTTT	CATSDLSDSFAGELFF